This T cell receptor (beta chain) was identified during a study of blood T cells in healthy people across ages. Only one count was recorded for this clonotype. Its target is not known. Germline CDR1 is SQVTM and CDR2 is ANQGSEA. CDR3 length: 17 amino acids. V lost 1 base and J 0 bases, leaving 18 bases between the germline ends. Using a J-beta primer mix together with a sample-barcoded 5' primer, a second PCR was run for about 6 to 11 cycles. TCRdb recomputed calls from the 5' RACE reads with MiXCR, one row per CDR3 protein. The sample lists around 800,000 distinct CDR3 sequences; less than 70% were seen once. Study-wide results and limits: Among long-lived donors, naive CD4+ cells were more numerous and diversity higher than in aged donors.

The specimen sequenced was blood. The chain is built from TRBV29-1 and TRBJ1-1; D might be TRBD1 (5 bases). This receptor was taken from a man older than 75 in good health. The CDR3: CSVEGQSAGWVNTEAFF. In DNA form, the CDR3 reads TGCAGCGTTGAAGGCCAGTCGGCAGGGTGGGTGAACACTGAAGCTTTCTTT.